The present TCR beta chain was sequenced within a study of shared clonotypes between healthy human individuals. Naive CD8 cells, CD45RO-negative and positively selected for CCR7, excluded terminally differentiated effector memory CD45RA+ cells. This clone was observed once. The germline V gene encodes CDR1 MDHEN and CDR2 SYDVKM. Unmatched junction bases numbered 16, after V lost 4 bases and J lost 4 bases. This CDR3 spans 18 amino acids. Deep-level assay runs were performed. Every subset had its genomic DNA shared out evenly among several immunoSEQ plates. Assay: immunoSEQ multiplex PCR; the TCRdb copy retains only in-frame clones and omits some. The sample contains about 590,000 clones, nearly 97% of which appear only once.

The source is a woman aged 25 to 39 in good health. The rearrangement joins TRBV28 to TRBJ2-3; 8 positions agree with TRBD2. The sequenced sample consisted of naive CD8+ T cells sorted from blood. In nucleotides, the CDR3 is TGTGCCAGCAGTTCGCCCGGGGTAGCGGGAAGTTCTGCAGATACGCAGTATTTT. Protein sequence: CASSSPGVAGSSADTQYF.